This T cell receptor beta chain is drawn from a study of T cell responses to AZD1222 COVID-19 vaccine. The overall study: Recipients boosted at about 4 weeks or about 12 weeks are pooled.

Sequencing used immunoSEQ multiplex PCR; TCRdb keeps in-frame clones, though not all of them. The data contain 160,000 or so clones, approximately 90% of them singletons. Broader study findings: The sample set comprised mostly white British donors with more females, and clonal diversity was possibly underestimated. Scientists sampled the repertoires only once the peak T cell response had passed.

Note on this clone: Antigen specificity is unknown.

The ends were cut back, 3 bases at V and 7 bases at J, with 4 bases in the middle. The CDR3 is made up of 11 amino acids. CDR1 is KGHSH, CDR2 LQKENI, per germline. The receptor comes from an adult in good health. Sample: peripheral blood, taken on day 0 of AZD1222 vaccination. The V call is TRBV18, the J call TRBJ2-1; D call uncertain. CDR3 region: CASSPLNEQFF. In nucleotides, the CDR3 is TGTGCCAGCTCACCCCTTAATGAGCAGTTCTTC. The full variable domain, completed using reference TRBV18 and TRBJ2-1, is NAGVMQNPRHLVRRRGQEARLRCSPMKGHSHVYWYRQLPEEGLKFMVYLQKENIIDESGMPKERFSAEFPKEGPSILRIQQVVRGDSAAYFCASSPLNEQFFGPGTRLTVL.